The 32 T cell receptor beta chains reported below all come from one sample, sequenced in a study of PD-1 blockade in classical Hodgkin lymphoma (TCRdb year 2020). Taken with the paper, the label for time point translates to: cycle 2 day 1 (C2D1) of nivolumab. All trial patients had relapsed after autologous stem cell transplantation, with cohorts A, B and C differing in prior brentuximab vedotin exposure. The protocol used for the library was the immunoSEQ multiplex PCR assay. As stored in TCRdb, this immuneACCESS dataset retains in-frame rearrangements with V and J assigned. A fraction of the clones does not appear; measured against another copy, unresolved V genes explain less than half of the discrepancy, and the remainder lacks a known reason. In this sample the table shows roughly 140,000 clones, less than 80% of which occur a single time. Of the sample, about 9.3% falls within the top ten clones.

The material was peripheral blood mononuclear cells (PBMCs), obtained before the second cycle of nivolumab. These receptors all come from a human donor with classical Hodgkin lymphoma.

The chain links TRBV29-1 to TRBJ2-5; no reliable D call. V lost 0 bases and J lost 0, with 5 bases in between. CDR1 is SQVTM and CDR2 is ANQGSEA in the germline V gene. The CDR3 runs to 13 residues. CDR3 residues: CSVEDEYQETQYF. The CDR3 region has the DNA TGCAGCGTTGAAGATGAGTACCAAGAGACCCAGTACTTC.

This clone has a single count. V and J are TRBV7-2 and TRBJ1-2; tentative D call: TRBD1 (6 bases). The CDR3 length is 15 residues. The germline CDR1 and CDR2 sequences are SGHTA and FQGNSA. The V gene lost 1 base and the J gene lost 6 bases, with 15 bases spanning the gap. The CDR3: CASSLVRGYFDGYTF. The CDR3 DNA sequence: TGTGCCAGCAGCTTAGTCAGGGGATATTTCGATGGCTACACCTTC. The full variable domain, completed using reference TRBV7-2 and TRBJ1-2, is GAGVSQSPSNKVTEKGKDVELRCDPISGHTALYWYRQSLGQGLEFLIYFQGNSAPDKSGLPSDRFSAERTGGSVSTLTIQRTQQEDSAVYLCASSLVRGYFDGYTFGSGTRLTVV.

The rearrangement uses TRBV30 and TRBJ2-3; D is possibly TRBD1 or TRBD2 (5 bases each). The germline CDR1 and CDR2 sequences are GTSNPN and SVGIG (reference sequence). V was pared by 0 bases and J by 7 bases, with 8 bases between. CDR3 length: 12 amino acids. In DNA, the CDR3 is TGTGCCTGGAGTGTTTGGGGGTATACGCAGTATTTT. Protein product: CAWSVWGYTQYF. The full variable domain, with the rest looked up from reference TRBV30 and TRBJ2-3, is SQTIHQWPATLVQPVGSPLSLECTVEGTSNPNLYWYRQAAGRGLQLLFYSVGIGQISSEVPQNLSASRPQDRQFILSSKKLLLSDSGFYLCAWSVWGYTQYFGPGTRLTVL.

The rearrangement joins TRBV9 to TRBJ1-5; D unresolved. Germline V gene sequence: CDR1 SGDLS, CDR2 YYNGEE. CDR3 length equals 16 residues. Trimming stripped 0 bases from V and 3 bases from J, with 13 bases between. The CDR3 loop reads CASSVGGGAANQPQHF. The CDR3 nucleotides are TGTGCCAGCAGCGTAGGGGGAGGCGCAGCCAATCAGCCCCAGCATTTT. Combining the CDR3 with reference TRBV9 and TRBJ1-5 gives the whole variable domain DSGVTQTPKHLITATGQRVTLRCSPRSGDLSVYWYQQSLDQGLQFLIQYYNGEERAKGNILERFSAQQFPDLHSELNLSSLELGDSALYFCASSVGGGAANQPQHFGDGTRLSIL.

The V call is TRBV5-6, the J call TRBJ2-7; 10 bases map to TRBD2. With 1 base clipped from V and 6 bases from J, the junction kept 4 bases outside the gene matches. Germline V gene sequence: CDR1 SGHDT, CDR2 YYEEEE. The CDR3 totals 14 residues. CDR3 bases: TGTGCCAGCAGCTTGAGGCTAGCGGGAGTCGAGCAGTACTTC. Residues: CASSLRLAGVEQYF.

V and J are TRBV18 and TRBJ2-5; TRBD1 matches 7 bases. V gave up 3 bases and J gave up 2 bases; unmatched junction bases: 9. The length of the CDR3 is 16 residues. Germline CDR1 and CDR2: KGHSH and LQKENI. The CDR3 reads CASSPMLDRRQETQYF. The DNA of the CDR3 is TGTGCCAGCTCACCCATGCTGGACAGGAGACAAGAGACCCAGTACTTC.

This clone was recorded once. This sequence joins TRBV28 and TRBJ1-1; 9 bases match TRBD1. Germline CDR1 MDHEN, CDR2 SYDVKM. CDR3 length: 15 residues. Losses at the gene ends were 5 bases for V and 4 bases for J; bases not matched to a gene: 8. CDR3 in amino acids: CASSSYRGPGTEAFF. For the CDR3, the DNA is TGTGCCAGCAGTAGCTACAGGGGGCCGGGCACTGAAGCTTTCTTT.

This chain joins TRBV18 and TRBJ1-4; D possibly corresponds to TRBD1 (6 bases). This CDR3 is built from 16 residues. Trimming took off 2 bases at V and 2 bases at J, with 12 bases between the two ends. Germline V CDR1 and CDR2: KGHSH, LQKENI. The CDR3 coding sequence is TGTGCCAGCTCACCAAAAGGGGGGAAGACTAATGAAAAACTGTTTTTT. Its translation: CASSPKGGKTNEKLFF.

This clone was counted once. The gene calls are TRBV4-1 and TRBJ2-7; no reliable D call. There are 14 residues in the CDR3. The V and J ends lost 3 bases and 0 bases respectively, with 9 bases between them. Germline CDR1 is MGHRA and CDR2 is YSYEKL. The CDR3 DNA reads as TGCGCCAGCAGCCAGGCGGAGTCCTCCTACGAGCAGTACTTC. Translation: CASSQAESSYEQYF.

This rearrangement joins TRBV11-3 to TRBJ1-1; unclear D gene. The CDR3 covers 13 residues. Germline CDR1 SGHNT, CDR2 YENEEA. The V end lost 3 bases, the J end lost 5 bases, and 10 bases lay between the germline ends. CDR3 amino acids: CASSLGELTEAFF. In nucleotides, the CDR3 is TGTGCCAGCAGCTTGGGCGAACTGACTGAAGCTTTCTTT.

The rearrangement links TRBV6-5 to TRBJ1-2; D gene unclear. From germline, CDR1 is MNHEY and CDR2 SVGAGI. CDR3 size: 12 residues. Trimming removed 8 bases at V and 7 bases at J, with 14 bases between. The DNA for the CDR3 is TGTGCCAGCTACTTTTGGGGTAGTGGCTACACCTTC. As protein: CASYFWGSGYTF.

This rearrangement joins TRBV19 to TRBJ1-3; D perhaps matches TRBD1 (5 bases). The length of the CDR3 is 15 residues. Germline V CDR1 and CDR2: LNHDA, SQIVND (reference sequence). V was pared by 0 bases and J by 0 bases, with 6 bases between. The CDR3 DNA follows: TGTGCCAGTAGTATAGAGGGGACCTCTGGAAACACCATATATTTT. It codes for CASSIEGTSGNTIYF.

This clone has a count of ten or more. The chain recombines TRBV2 with TRBJ1-6; D is undetermined. V gave up 7 bases and J gave up 5 bases, with 15 bases separating them. CDR3 length equals 15 residues. From germline, CDR1 is SNHLY and CDR2 FYNNEI. The CDR3 nucleotides are TGTGCCAGCATCTGGGTTACAGAAAATAATTCACCCCTCCACTTT. This encodes CASIWVTENNSPLHF.

In its sample, this clone was seen a few times. The chain employs TRBV6-4 and TRBJ2-3, with TRBD1 matching 8 bases. Germline loops: CDR1 MRHNA, CDR2 SNTAGT. After removal of 6 bases from V and 4 bases from J, the junction contained 6 bases not matched to a gene. The CDR3 consists of 14 residues. CDR3: CASSPTDRADTQYF. CDR3 nucleotides: TGTGCCAGCAGCCCAACGGACAGGGCAGATACGCAGTATTTT.

V and J are TRBV7-9 and TRBJ2-1; 9 positions match TRBD1. Germline CDR1 and CDR2: SEHNR and FQNEAQ (reference sequence). This CDR3 spans 15 amino acids. V shed 2 bases and J 8 bases; nucleotides not matched to a gene: 7. CDR3 in amino acids: CASSLYGNRGHEQFF. The CDR3 DNA follows: TGTGCCAGCAGCTTATACGGCAACAGGGGGCATGAGCAGTTCTTC. The entire variable domain, with the rest obtained from reference TRBV7-9 and TRBJ2-1, is as follows: DTGVSQNPRHKITKRGQNVTFRCDPISEHNRLYWYRQTLGQGPEFLTYFQNEAQLEKSRLLSDRFSAERPKGSFSTLEIQRTEQGDSAMYLCASSLYGNRGHEQFFGPGTRLTVL.

This clone was detected a few times. The rearrangement uses TRBV19 and TRBJ2-1; 8 positions match TRBD2. This CDR3 region has 15 residues. Germline V gives CDR1 LNHDA, CDR2 SQIVND (reference sequence). V was pared by 3 bases and J by 0 bases, with 1 base of the junction left unmatched. CDR3 nucleotides: TGTGCCAGTAGTATGGGACTAGTCTCCTACAATGAGCAGTTCTTC. As protein: CASSMGLVSYNEQFF. Complete variable domain (other parts from reference TRBV19 and TRBJ2-1): DGGITQSPKYLFRKEGQNVTLSCEQNLNHDAMYWYRQDPGQGLRLIYYSQIVNDFQKGDIAEGYSVSREKKESFPLTVTSAQKNPTAFYLCASSMGLVSYNEQFFGPGTRLTVL.

The V gene is TRBV11-3, the J gene TRBJ2-7; tentatively, D is TRBD1 (8 bases). Trimming took 5 bases from V and 6 from J, leaving 17 bases between them. Germline assignment: CDR1 SGHNT and CDR2 YENEEA. CDR3 size: 14 residues. The CDR3 loop is CASSPGQGGSEQYF. Written as DNA, the CDR3 is TGTGCCAGCAGCCCCGGACAGGGCGGGAGCGAGCAGTACTTC. The variable domain in full, completed from reference TRBV11-3 and TRBJ2-7, reads EAGVVQSPRYKIIEKKQPVAFWCNPISGHNTLYWYLQNLGQGPELLIRYENEEAVDDSQLPKDRFSAERLKGVDSTLKIQPAELGDSAVYLCASSPGQGGSEQYFGPGTRLTVT.

V is TRBV27 and J is TRBJ1-2; TRBD1 aligns across 9 bases. Trimming removed 0 bases from V and 2 bases from J; junction bases left unmatched: 7. Germline CDR1 is MNHEY and CDR2 is SMNVEV (reference sequence). The CDR3 loop spans 17 amino acids. The CDR3 bases are TGTGCCAGCAGTTTATCTAATCGGGACAGGGTAAACTATGGCTACACCTTC. Its protein is CASSLSNRDRVNYGYTF.

The chain combines TRBV10-1 with TRBJ2-2, with D uncertain. CDR1 is WNHNN, CDR2 SYGVQD, per germline (reference sequence). The CDR3 is made up of 15 amino acids. V dropped 5 bases and J dropped 2 bases, with 12 bases sitting between them. The CDR3 region has the DNA TGCGCCAGCAGTCCCCTGTGGGGAAACACCGGGGAGCTGTTTTTT. As protein: CASSPLWGNTGELFF.

The chain joins TRBV6-5 to TRBJ2-7; D not resolved. V gave up 0 bases and J gave up 0 bases, with 12 bases separating them. The CDR3 is 16 amino acids. Looked up from germline, CDR1 is MNHEY and CDR2 is SVGAGI. The CDR3 sequence: CASSYSKQYPSYEQYF. CDR3 nucleotide sequence: TGTGCCAGCAGTTACTCGAAGCAATATCCCTCCTACGAGCAGTACTTC.

Only one count was recorded for this clone. This chain connects TRBV20-1 to TRBJ1-4; D not resolved. The V gene lost 6 bases and the J gene lost 8 bases, with 7 bases spanning the gap. CDR1 is DFQATT, CDR2 SNEGSKA, per germline (reference sequence). The length of the CDR3 is 10 residues. CDR3 nucleotide sequence: TGCAGTGCCTTTGACGAAAAACTGTTTTTT. The encoded protein is CSAFDEKLFF.

This CDR3 is CASKTEVGDTQYF. CDR3 nucleotides: TGTGCCAGCAAGACCGAGGTGGGAGATACGCAGTATTTT. The chain recombines TRBV2 with TRBJ2-3; D is undetermined. The CDR3 is 13 residues long. Looked up from germline, CDR1 is SNHLY and CDR2 is FYNNEI. Trimming cost V 7 bases and J 5 bases, with 13 bases left between them.

This rearrangement joins TRBV29-1 to TRBJ2-3; the match to TRBD1 covers 8 bases. The length of the CDR3 is 13 residues. Germline values: CDR1 SQVTM, CDR2 ANQGSEA. The V and J ends lost 7 bases and 5 bases, in that order; junction bases with no gene match: 8. The CDR3: CSADRGAQDTQYF. CDR3 DNA sequence: TGCAGCGCCGACAGGGGAGCACAAGATACGCAGTATTTT.

The chain joins TRBV18 to TRBJ2-3; 9 bases line up with TRBD2. Trimming took 2 bases from V and 4 from J; bases not matched to a gene: 7. CDR1 and CDR2 from the germline V gene are KGHSH and LQKENI. The CDR3 has 16 amino acids. CDR3 nucleotides: TGTGCCAGCTCACCAAGTGGCGGGAGGGCCCCAGATACGCAGTATTTT. This codes for CASSPSGGRAPDTQYF.

The chain has TRBV9 and TRBJ1-1, with D uncertain. CDR1 and CDR2 (germline): SGDLS, YYNGEE. The V end was cut by 2 bases, the J end by 1 base, with 12 bases between. The CDR3 consists of 15 residues. CDR3 DNA sequence: TGTGCCAGCAGCGTTTTGGGGATTGGGAACACTGAAGCTTTCTTT. The encoded protein is CASSVLGIGNTEAFF.

This clone was seen just once. The gene calls are TRBV19 and TRBJ2-7; 11 bases line up with TRBD1. Germline CDR1 is LNHDA and CDR2 is SQIVND (reference sequence). The V segment lost 10 bases and the J segment 6 bases; nucleotides outside the gene matches: 8. The CDR3 runs to 13 residues. CDR3 sequence (DNA): TGTGCCACCACTGGACAGGGGGCGGGCGAGCAGTACTTC. Translation: CATTGQGAGEQYF.

This chain uses TRBV7-3 with TRBJ1-5; tentative D call: TRBD1 (6 bases). Germline V CDR1 and CDR2: SGHTA, FQGTGA. The germline V and J ends were trimmed by 1 base and 6 bases, with 7 bases remaining between them. The CDR3 extends over 13 amino acids. The CDR3 region has the DNA TGTGCCAGCAGCTTAATAGGGGGTCAGCCCCAGCATTTT. This codes for CASSLIGGQPQHF.

The chain links TRBV25-1 to TRBJ1-2, with D possibly matching TRBD1 (5 bases). Germline V gene data show CDR1 as MGHDK and CDR2 as SYGVNS. The CDR3 extends over 14 amino acids. The V end lost 0 bases, the J end lost 8 bases, and 13 bases lay between the germline ends. The CDR3 region is CASSEYSGVGGYTF. The CDR3 DNA follows: TGTGCCAGCAGTGAATATTCGGGGGTTGGCGGCTACACCTTC.

This sequence joins TRBV7-8 and TRBJ2-1; TRBD2 aligns across 9 bases. J lost 8 bases, V lost 0 bases, and 5 bases had no gene match. The CDR3 contains 15 residues. Germline loops: CDR1 SGHVS, CDR2 FQNEAQ. CDR3 sequence reads: CASSLALAGTYEQFF. The CDR3 DNA sequence: TGTGCCAGCAGCTTAGCCCTAGCGGGAACCTATGAGCAGTTCTTC.

This chain connects TRBV7-9 to TRBJ1-4; 7 bases map to TRBD1. V trimming: 6 bases; J trimming: 2 bases; junction bases outside the gene matches: 3. The CDR3 spans 14 residues. Germline-derived CDR1 and CDR2 are SEHNR and FQNEAQ (reference sequence). The CDR3 sequence: CASRRDSTNEKLFF. The CDR3 DNA sequence: TGTGCCAGCAGACGGGACAGCACTAATGAAAAACTGTTTTTT.

V gene TRBV11-2 combines with J gene TRBJ2-2, with a tentative D call TRBD2 (5 bases). The CDR3 length is 15 residues. Trimming pared 8 bases from V and 3 bases from J, leaving 16 bases between. Looked up from germline, CDR1 is SGHAT and CDR2 is FQNNGV. DNA for the CDR3: TGTGCCAGCGCCGAGATGGGAGCGTACACCGGGGAGCTGTTTTTT. Its translation: CASAEMGAYTGELFF.

V and J are TRBV6-6 and TRBJ1-5, with D possibly matching TRBD1 (5 bases). The CDR3 runs to 14 residues. Trimming stripped 11 bases from V and 0 bases from J, with 14 bases between. The germline V gene has CDR1 MNHNY and CDR2 SVGAGI (reference sequence). The CDR3 spells CACQKGDSNQPQHF. In DNA, the CDR3 is TGTGCCTGCCAGAAAGGGGATAGCAATCAGCCCCAGCATTTT.